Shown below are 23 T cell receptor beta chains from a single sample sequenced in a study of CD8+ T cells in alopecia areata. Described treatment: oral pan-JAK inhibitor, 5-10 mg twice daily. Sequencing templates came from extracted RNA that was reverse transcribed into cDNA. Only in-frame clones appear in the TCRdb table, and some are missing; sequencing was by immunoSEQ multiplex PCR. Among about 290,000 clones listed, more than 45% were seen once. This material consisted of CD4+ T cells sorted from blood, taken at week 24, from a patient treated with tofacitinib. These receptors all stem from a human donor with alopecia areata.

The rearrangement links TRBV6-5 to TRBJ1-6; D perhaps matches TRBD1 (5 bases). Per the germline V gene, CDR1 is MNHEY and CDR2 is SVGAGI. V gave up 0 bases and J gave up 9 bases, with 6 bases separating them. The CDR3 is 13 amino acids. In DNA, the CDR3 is TGTGCCAGCAGTTACTCGGGGGTTTCACCCCTCCACTTT. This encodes CASSYSGVSPLHF.

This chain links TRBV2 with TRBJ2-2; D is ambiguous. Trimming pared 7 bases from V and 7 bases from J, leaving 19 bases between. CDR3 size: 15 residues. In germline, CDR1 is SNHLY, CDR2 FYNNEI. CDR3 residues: CASTLRTGSSGELFF. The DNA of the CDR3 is TGTGCCAGCACCCTCCGAACCGGGTCGAGCGGGGAGCTGTTTTTT.

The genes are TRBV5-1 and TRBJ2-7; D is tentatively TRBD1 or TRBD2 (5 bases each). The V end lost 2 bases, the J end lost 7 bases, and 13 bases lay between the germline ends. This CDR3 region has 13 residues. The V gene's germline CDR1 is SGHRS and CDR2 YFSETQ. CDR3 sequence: CASSFPGPGEQYF. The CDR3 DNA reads TGCGCCAGCAGCTTCCCGGGACCTGGGGAGCAGTACTTC.

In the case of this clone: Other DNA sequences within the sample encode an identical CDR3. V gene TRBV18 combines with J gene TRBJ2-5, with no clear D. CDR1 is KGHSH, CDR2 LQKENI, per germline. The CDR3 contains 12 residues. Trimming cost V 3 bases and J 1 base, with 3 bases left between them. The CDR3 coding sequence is TGTGCCAGCTCACCGCTCCAAGAGACCCAGTACTTC. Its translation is CASSPLQETQYF.

For the CDR3, the DNA is TGTGCCAGCAGCCGACAGGGATTCGATCAGCCCCAGCATTTT. This gives the protein CASSRQGFDQPQHF. This rearrangement joins TRBV6-5 to TRBJ1-5; 7 positions agree with TRBD1. Germline CDR1 and CDR2: MNHEY and SVGAGI. CDR3 length equals 14 residues. V shed 6 bases and J 5 bases; nucleotides not matched to a gene: 7.

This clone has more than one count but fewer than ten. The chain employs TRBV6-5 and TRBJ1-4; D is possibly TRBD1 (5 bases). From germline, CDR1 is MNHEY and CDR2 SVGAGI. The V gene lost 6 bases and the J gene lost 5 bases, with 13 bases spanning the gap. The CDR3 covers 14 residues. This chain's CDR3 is CASRIREENEKLFF. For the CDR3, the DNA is TGTGCCAGCAGGATCAGGGAAGAGAATGAAAAACTGTTTTTT.

In DNA, the CDR3 is TGTGCCAGCAGCGCCCGGCTGGGGGGAGAGACCCAGTACTTC. It encodes CASSARLGGETQYF. This chain links TRBV27 with TRBJ2-5, with D perhaps matching TRBD2 (6 bases). V gave up 6 bases and J gave up 4 bases, with 15 bases separating them. Germline values: CDR1 MNHEY, CDR2 SMNVEV (reference sequence). This CDR3 has 14 amino acids.

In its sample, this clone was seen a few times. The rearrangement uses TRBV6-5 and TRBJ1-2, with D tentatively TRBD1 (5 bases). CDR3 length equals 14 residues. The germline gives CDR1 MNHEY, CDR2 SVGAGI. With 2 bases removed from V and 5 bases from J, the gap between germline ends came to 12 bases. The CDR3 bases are TGTGCCAGCAGTTACATGGCGGGGGATTATGGCTACACCTTC. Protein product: CASSYMAGDYGYTF.

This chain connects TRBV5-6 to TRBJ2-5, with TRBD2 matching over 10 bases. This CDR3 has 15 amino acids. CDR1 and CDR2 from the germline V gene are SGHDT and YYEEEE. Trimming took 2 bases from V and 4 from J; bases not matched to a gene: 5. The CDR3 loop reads CASSLIAGGGETQYF. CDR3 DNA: TGTGCCAGCAGCTTAATAGCGGGGGGCGGAGAGACCCAGTACTTC.

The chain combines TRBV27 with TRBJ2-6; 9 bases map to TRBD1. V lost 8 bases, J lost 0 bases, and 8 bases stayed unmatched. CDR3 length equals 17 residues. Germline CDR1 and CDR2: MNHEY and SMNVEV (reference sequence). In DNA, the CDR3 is TGTGCCAGCCGGGGACAGGGTCAGAGCTCTGGGGCCAACGTCCTGACTTTC. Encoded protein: CASRGQGQSSGANVLTF.

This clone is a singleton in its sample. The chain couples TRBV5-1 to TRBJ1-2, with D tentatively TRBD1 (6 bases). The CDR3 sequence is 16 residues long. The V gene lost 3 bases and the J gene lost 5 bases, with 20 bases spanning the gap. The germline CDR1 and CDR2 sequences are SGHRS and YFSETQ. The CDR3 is CASSSTNSGEWYGYTF. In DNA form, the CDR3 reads TGCGCCAGCAGCTCAACAAACTCAGGGGAGTGGTATGGCTACACCTTC. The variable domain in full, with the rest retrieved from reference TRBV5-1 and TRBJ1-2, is KAGVTQTPRYLIKTRGQQVTLSCSPISGHRSVSWYQQTPGQGLQFLFEYFSETQRNKGNFPGRFSGRQFSNSRSEMNVSTLELGDSALYLCASSSTNSGEWYGYTFGSGTRLTVV.

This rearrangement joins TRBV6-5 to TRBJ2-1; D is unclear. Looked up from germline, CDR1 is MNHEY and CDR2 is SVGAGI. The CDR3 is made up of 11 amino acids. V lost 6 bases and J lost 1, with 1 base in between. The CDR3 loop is CASRSYNEQFF. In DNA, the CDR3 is TGTGCCAGCAGGTCCTACAATGAGCAGTTCTTC.

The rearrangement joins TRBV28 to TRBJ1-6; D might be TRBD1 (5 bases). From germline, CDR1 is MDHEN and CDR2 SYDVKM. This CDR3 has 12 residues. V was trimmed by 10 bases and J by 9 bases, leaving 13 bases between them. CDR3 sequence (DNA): TGTGCCACCGCGGGGGGGAGTTCACCCCTCCACTTT. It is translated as CATAGGSSPLHF.

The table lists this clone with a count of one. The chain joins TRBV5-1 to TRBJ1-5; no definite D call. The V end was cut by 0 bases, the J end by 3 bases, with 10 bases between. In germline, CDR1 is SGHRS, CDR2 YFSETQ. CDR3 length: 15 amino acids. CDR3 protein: CASSLEGDPNQPQHF. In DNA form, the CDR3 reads TGCGCCAGCAGCTTGGAGGGAGATCCCAATCAGCCCCAGCATTTT. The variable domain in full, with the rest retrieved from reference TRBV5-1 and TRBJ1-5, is KAGVTQTPRYLIKTRGQQVTLSCSPISGHRSVSWYQQTPGQGLQFLFEYFSETQRNKGNFPGRFSGRQFSNSRSEMNVSTLELGDSALYLCASSLEGDPNQPQHFGDGTRLSIL.

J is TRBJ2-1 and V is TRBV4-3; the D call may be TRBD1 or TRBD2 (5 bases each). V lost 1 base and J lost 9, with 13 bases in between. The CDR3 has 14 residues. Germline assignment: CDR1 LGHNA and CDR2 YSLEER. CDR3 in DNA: TGCGCCAGCAGCCAAGCTCCACGGGGCGGTGAGCAGTTCTTC. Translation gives CASSQAPRGGEQFF.

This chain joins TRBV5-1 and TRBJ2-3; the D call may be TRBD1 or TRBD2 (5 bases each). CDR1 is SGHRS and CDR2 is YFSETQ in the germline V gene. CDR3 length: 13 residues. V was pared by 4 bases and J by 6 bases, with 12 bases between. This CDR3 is CASSLGTRDTQYF. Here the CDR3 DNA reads TGCGCCAGCAGCCTCGGGACCCGCGATACGCAGTATTTT.

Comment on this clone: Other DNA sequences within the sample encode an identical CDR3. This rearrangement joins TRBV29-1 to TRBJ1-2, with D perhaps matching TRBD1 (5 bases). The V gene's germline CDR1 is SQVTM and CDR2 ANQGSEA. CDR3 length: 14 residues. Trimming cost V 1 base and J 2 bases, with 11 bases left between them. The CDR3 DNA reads TGCAGCGTTGAAGGGCGGGGACGGAACTATGGCTACACCTTC. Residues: CSVEGRGRNYGYTF.

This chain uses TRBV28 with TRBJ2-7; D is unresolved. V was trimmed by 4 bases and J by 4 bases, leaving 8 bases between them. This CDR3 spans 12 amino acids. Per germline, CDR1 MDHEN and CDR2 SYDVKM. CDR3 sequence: CASSSPRYEQYF. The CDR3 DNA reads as TGTGCCAGCAGTTCACCCCGATACGAGCAGTACTTC.

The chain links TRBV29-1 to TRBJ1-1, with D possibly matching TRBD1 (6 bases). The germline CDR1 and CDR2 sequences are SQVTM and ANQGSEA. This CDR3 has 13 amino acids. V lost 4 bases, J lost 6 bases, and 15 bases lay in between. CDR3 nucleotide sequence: TGCAGCGTTGTAGATACAGGGAGGCCTGAAGCTTTCTTT. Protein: CSVVDTGRPEAFF.

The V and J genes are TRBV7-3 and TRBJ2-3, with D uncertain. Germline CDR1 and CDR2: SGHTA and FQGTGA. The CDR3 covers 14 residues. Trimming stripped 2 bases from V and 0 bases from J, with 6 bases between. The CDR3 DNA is TGTGCCAGCAGCTTAGGCCGGAGCACAGATACGCAGTATTTT. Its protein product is CASSLGRSTDTQYF.

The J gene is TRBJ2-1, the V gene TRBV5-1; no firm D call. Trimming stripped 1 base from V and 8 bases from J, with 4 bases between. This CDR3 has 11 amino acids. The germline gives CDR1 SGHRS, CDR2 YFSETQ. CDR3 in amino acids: CASSLLDEQFF. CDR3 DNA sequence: TGCGCCAGCAGCTTGCTTGATGAGCAGTTCTTC.

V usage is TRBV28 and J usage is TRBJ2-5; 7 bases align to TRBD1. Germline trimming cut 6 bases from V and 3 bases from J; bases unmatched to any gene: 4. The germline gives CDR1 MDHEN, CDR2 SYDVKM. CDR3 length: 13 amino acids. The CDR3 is CASRQTGEETQYF. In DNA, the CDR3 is TGTGCCAGCAGACAAACAGGGGAAGAGACCCAGTACTTC.

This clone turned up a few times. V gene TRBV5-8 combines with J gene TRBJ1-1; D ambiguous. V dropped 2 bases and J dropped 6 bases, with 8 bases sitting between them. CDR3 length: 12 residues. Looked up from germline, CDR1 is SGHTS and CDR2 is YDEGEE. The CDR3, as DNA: TGTGCCAGCAGCTTTGGTAGCTCTGAAGCTTTCTTT. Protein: CASSFGSSEAFF.